This TCR beta chain was sequenced in a study of T cell changes during pregnancy in multiple sclerosis. TCRdb keeps only in-frame clones here, not all; method: immunoSEQ multiplex PCR. The sample includes about 21,000 clones, approximately 89% of them seen just once. This clone occurred a few times. The receptor's source is a female donor with multiple sclerosis, enrolled in a pregnancy study. Material: CD4+ T cells from peripheral blood mononuclear cells, obtained in the third trimester of pregnancy.

The CDR3 region is CASSLGGSETEAFF. The CDR3 nucleotides read TGCGCCAGCAGTCTAGGGGGCTCGGAGACTGAAGCTTTCTTT. J is TRBJ1-1 and V is TRBV10-1; 7 nucleotides line up with TRBD1. Germline CDR1 and CDR2: WNHNN and SYGVQD (reference sequence). The junction had 8 bases not matched to a gene; V was cut back by 5 bases and J by 5 bases. The CDR3 extends over 14 amino acids.